The 28 T cell receptor beta chains below come from one sample, sequenced in a study of CD8 T cells in Susac syndrome (dated by TCRdb to between 2018 and 2021). The library was obtained by the immunoSEQ multiplex PCR assay. RNA was extracted using the RNeasy kit, and roughly 0.45 to 1 ug of the RNA was reverse transcribed with random hexamers. The public reads were run again by TCRdb, first through fastp at Q25 and then through MiXCR, and only productive beta chains were kept. Entries that share a CDR3 protein sequence are merged under the most common genes and DNA. Recorded for this sample are a few hundred thousand distinct CDR3 sequences; 95% of them occurred a single time. 0.085% to 0.095% of the sample belongs to the ten largest clones. Input material: CD4+ T cells from PBMCs. The receptor set was obtained from a human donor with multiple sclerosis.

In this sample, this clonotype turned up once. V is TRBV12-5 and J is TRBJ2-7; D uncertain. Germline V CDR1 and CDR2: LGHNT, FRNRAP. The CDR3 consists of 12 residues. V dropped 4 bases and J dropped 4 bases, with 8 bases sitting between them. Here the CDR3 DNA reads TGTGCTAGTGGTTATAGAGAATACGAGCAGTACTTC. This encodes CASGYREYEQYF.

This clonotype was detected only a few times. The gene calls are TRBV7-2 and TRBJ2-3; D perhaps matches TRBD2 (6 bases). Per the germline V gene, CDR1 is SGHTA and CDR2 is FQGNSA. CDR3 length equals 13 residues. Trimming took off 5 bases at V and 3 bases at J, with 9 bases between the two ends. CDR3 sequence reads: CASSPGRTDTQYF. In DNA form, the CDR3 reads TGTGCCAGCAGCCCCGGGAGAACAGATACGCAGTATTTT. Together with reference TRBV7-2 and TRBJ2-3, the CDR3 gives the full variable domain: GAGVSQSPSNKVTEKGKDVELRCDPISGHTALYWYRQSLGQGLEFLIYFQGNSAPDKSGLPSDRFSAERTGGSVSTLTIQRTQQEDSAVYLCASSPGRTDTQYFGPGTRLTVL.

The chain joins TRBV7-8 to TRBJ2-3; tentative D call: TRBD2 (5 bases). The CDR3 length is 13 residues. The V end lost 5 bases, the J end lost 6 bases, and 12 bases lay between the germline ends. Germline CDR1 SGHVS, CDR2 FQNEAQ. CDR3 coding DNA: TGTGCCAGCAGCGTCGGGGTTTTTGATACGCAGTATTTT. Translated, it gives CASSVGVFDTQYF.

The genes are TRBV29-1 and TRBJ2-2; TRBD2 might be the D (5 bases). CDR3 length: 12 amino acids. CDR1 is SQVTM, CDR2 ANQGSEA, per germline. V lost 3 bases and J 6 bases, leaving 8 bases between the germline ends. DNA of the CDR3: TGCAGCGTTGAGGCGGAGGCCGGGGAGCTGTTTTTT. Translated, it gives CSVEAEAGELFF.

The chain uses TRBV3-1 and TRBJ2-7; D not certain. From germline, CDR1 is LGHDT and CDR2 YNNKEL (reference sequence). CDR3 length equals 15 residues. Trimming pared 1 base from V and 0 bases from J, leaving 10 bases between. CDR3 amino acids: CASSQAPVSSYEQYF. CDR3 nucleotides: TGTGCCAGCAGCCAAGCCCCGGTCAGCTCCTACGAGCAGTACTTC.

This clonotype showed up just once. V usage is TRBV4-1 and J usage is TRBJ2-1, with 10 bases fitting TRBD2. Germline CDR1 is MGHRA and CDR2 is YSYEKL. The CDR3 contains 17 residues. Trimming took 2 bases from V and 6 from J; bases not matched to a gene: 10. CDR3 in amino acids: CASSQPSGRALGNEQFF. CDR3 nucleotides: TGCGCCAGCAGCCAACCCAGCGGGAGGGCCTTAGGCAATGAGCAGTTCTTC.

The rearrangement joins TRBV20-1 to TRBJ1-2, with TRBD1 matching 8 bases. J was trimmed by 4 bases and V by 4 bases; bases with no gene match: 8. Germline CDR1 DFQATT, CDR2 SNEGSKA (reference sequence). The CDR3 is 14 residues long. In DNA, the CDR3 is TGCAGTGCTAAAGGACAGGGTTCGACCTATGGCTACACCTTC. Amino acids: CSAKGQGSTYGYTF.

The chain has TRBV29-1 and TRBJ2-2; the D is unclear. V was clipped by 7 bases and J by 1 base, with 10 bases between them. The CDR3 is 13 residues long. Looked up from germline, CDR1 is SQVTM and CDR2 is ANQGSEA. CDR3 DNA: TGCAGCGCGCAGGTGGTGAACACCGGGGAGCTGTTTTTT. It specifies CSAQVVNTGELFF.

The chain uses TRBV13 and TRBJ2-7; D is unclear. The CDR3 contains 15 residues. CDR1 and CDR2 (germline): PRHDT, FYEKMQ (reference sequence). Trimming took 2 bases from V and 0 from J, leaving 11 bases between them. The CDR3 loop is CASSLWQADSYEQYF. The DNA of the CDR3 is TGTGCCAGCAGCTTATGGCAGGCCGACTCCTACGAGCAGTACTTC. Based on the CDR3 plus reference TRBV13 and TRBJ2-7, the full variable domain is AAGVIQSPRHLIKEKRETATLKCYPIPRHDTVYWYQQGPGQDPQFLISFYEKMQSDKGSIPDRFSAQQFSDYHSELNMSSLELGDSALYFCASSLWQADSYEQYFGPGTRLTVT.

The V call is TRBV29-1, the J call TRBJ1-1; no firm D call. Germline lookup yields CDR1 SQVTM and CDR2 ANQGSEA. The CDR3 totals 13 residues. Deletions cut 3 bases from V and 4 bases from J, with 12 bases between. This CDR3 is CSVDIGEGTEAFF. In DNA form, the CDR3 reads TGCAGCGTTGATATCGGGGAGGGCACTGAAGCTTTCTTT.

This clonotype was detected only a few times. The DNA for the CDR3 is TGTGCCAGCAGCGTAGGGGGGAACACCGGGGAGCTGTTTTTT. The encoded protein is CASSVGGNTGELFF. This chain uses TRBV9 with TRBJ2-2, with D unresolved. Germline V CDR1 and CDR2: SGDLS, YYNGEE. The CDR3 length is 14 residues. Trimming left V 0 bases short and J 1 base short, with 4 bases between. The whole variable domain, remainder taken from reference TRBV9 and TRBJ2-2, is DSGVTQTPKHLITATGQRVTLRCSPRSGDLSVYWYQQSLDQGLQFLIQYYNGEERAKGNILERFSAQQFPDLHSELNLSSLELGDSALYFCASSVGGNTGELFFGEGSRLTVL.

The rearrangement links TRBV5-1 to TRBJ2-5; the D is unclear. The CDR3 contains 12 residues. The V gene lost 10 bases and the J gene lost 0 bases, with 10 bases spanning the gap. CDR1 SGHRS and CDR2 YFSETQ come from the germline V gene. CDR3 DNA: TGCGCCTTGGCTCCGTACCAAGAGACCCAGTACTTC. Its translation is CALAPYQETQYF.

The rearrangement joins TRBV20-1 to TRBJ2-3; 14 nucleotides align to TRBD2. The CDR3 is made up of 16 amino acids. CDR1 and CDR2 from the germline V gene are DFQATT and SNEGSKA (reference sequence). V shed 6 bases, J shed 1 base, and the junction held 6 bases outside the gene matches. The CDR3 spells CSARKGLAGGTDTQYF. The CDR3 coding sequence is TGCAGTGCCAGAAAGGGACTAGCGGGGGGCACAGATACGCAGTATTTT.

The chain recombines TRBV20-1 with TRBJ2-7; a weak D match, TRBD1 (6 bases). The CDR3 length is 13 residues. CDR1 and CDR2 from the germline V gene are DFQATT and SNEGSKA (reference sequence). Trimming cost V 3 bases and J 0 bases, with 9 bases left between them. The CDR3 DNA reads TGCAGTGCTAGGAGGGGGAGCTCCTACGAGCAGTACTTC. This encodes CSARRGSSYEQYF.

The rearrangement uses TRBV3-1 and TRBJ2-7; D could derive from TRBD1 or TRBD2 (5 bases each). V lost 7 bases and J 2 bases, leaving 15 bases between the germline ends. The CDR3 has 14 residues. The germline V gene has CDR1 LGHDT and CDR2 YNNKEL (reference sequence). CDR3 sequence: CASMSNQGPYEQYF. DNA for the CDR3: TGTGCCAGCATGAGCAACCAGGGACCCTACGAGCAGTACTTC.

CDR3 amino acids: CASSFHGASGRDNEQFF. DNA of the CDR3: TGTGCCAGCAGTTTTCACGGGGCTAGCGGGAGAGACAATGAGCAGTTCTTC. The genes are TRBV28 and TRBJ2-1, with 10 bases lining up with TRBD2. CDR3 length: 17 amino acids. V was pared by 3 bases and J by 5 bases, with 10 bases of the junction left unmatched. Per the germline V gene, CDR1 is MDHEN and CDR2 is SYDVKM.

The chain links TRBV30 to TRBJ2-5; 9 bases align to TRBD2. The germline V gene encodes CDR1 GTSNPN and CDR2 SVGIG (reference sequence). The CDR3 is made up of 15 amino acids. With V trimmed by 3 bases and J by 5 bases, 10 bases remained unmatched. The CDR3 DNA reads TGTGCCTGGAGGGCGAGCGGCGGGAGGGCGGAGACCCAGTACTTC. It is translated as CAWRASGGRAETQYF.

In DNA form, the CDR3 reads TGCAGTGCCGTTGTAGCTGGCGAGCAGTACTTC. Its translation is CSAVVAGEQYF. This chain connects TRBV20-1 to TRBJ2-7; D not resolved. Germline V lookup: CDR1 DFQATT, CDR2 SNEGSKA (reference sequence). V lost 6 bases and J lost 6, with 12 bases in between. The CDR3 covers 11 residues.

The V call is TRBV3-1, the J call TRBJ1-1, with TRBD1 identical over 7 bases. The CDR3 loop spans 17 amino acids. Germline V gives CDR1 LGHDT, CDR2 YNNKEL (reference sequence). V gave up 4 bases and J gave up 5 bases; unmatched junction bases: 16. The CDR3 is CASSPAVQGRKFTEAFF. In nucleotides, the CDR3 is TGTGCCAGCAGCCCGGCGGTACAGGGGAGGAAGTTTACTGAAGCTTTCTTT.

The chain uses TRBV19 and TRBJ1-5; unclear D gene. The germline V and J ends were trimmed by 5 bases and 5 bases, with 4 bases remaining between them. Germline V gene lookup returns CDR1 LNHDA and CDR2 SQIVND (reference sequence). CDR3 size: 11 residues. The DNA for the CDR3 is TGTGCCAGTAGTGGGGATCAGCCCCAGCATTTT. Protein product: CASSGDQPQHF. Full variable domain (outside the CDR3, taken from reference TRBV19 and TRBJ1-5): DGGITQSPKYLFRKEGQNVTLSCEQNLNHDAMYWYRQDPGQGLRLIYYSQIVNDFQKGDIAEGYSVSREKKESFPLTVTSAQKNPTAFYLCASSGDQPQHFGDGTRLSIL.

V and J are TRBV29-1 and TRBJ1-1; D ambiguous. The CDR3 extends over 9 amino acids. The V end lost 4 bases, the J end lost 7 bases, and 4 bases lay between the germline ends. Germline values: CDR1 SQVTM, CDR2 ANQGSEA. CDR3 sequence (DNA): TGCAGCGTTGGGGGTGAAGCTTTCTTT. Its translation is CSVGGEAFF.

This rearrangement joins TRBV6-5 to TRBJ1-1; no reliable D call. With 6 bases removed from V and 6 bases from J, the gap between germline ends came to 14 bases. Germline lookup yields CDR1 MNHEY and CDR2 SVGAGI. This CDR3 is 13 amino acids long. The CDR3 nucleotides are TGTGCCAGCAGGGCCGGGCCTCCATCTGAAGCTTTCTTT. This codes for CASRAGPPSEAFF.

The chain is built from TRBV3-1 and TRBJ1-2; D not certain. The CDR3 contains 13 residues. Per the germline V gene, CDR1 is LGHDT and CDR2 is YNNKEL (reference sequence). The V and J ends lost 4 bases and 4 bases respectively, with 10 bases between them. The CDR3 protein is CASSRSLTYGYTF. The CDR3 DNA sequence: TGTGCCAGCAGCCGCAGCCTCACCTATGGCTACACCTTC.

The rearrangement uses TRBV2 and TRBJ2-1, with D unclear. Germline V gene sequence: CDR1 SNHLY, CDR2 FYNNEI. The CDR3 has 12 residues. The V and J ends lost 8 bases and 3 bases respectively, with 8 bases between them. For the CDR3, the DNA is TGTGCCAGCGGGGTCCGCTACAATGAGCAGTTCTTC. It specifies CASGVRYNEQFF.

The V gene is TRBV3-1, the J gene TRBJ2-5, with unresolved D. CDR1 and CDR2 (germline): LGHDT, YNNKEL (reference sequence). Trimming removed 0 bases from V and 2 bases from J, with 13 bases in between. This CDR3 is 16 amino acids long. The DNA of the CDR3 is TGTGCCAGCAGCCAAGATCTGATAGGGCGTCAAGAGACCCAGTACTTC. This codes for CASSQDLIGRQETQYF.

The chain has TRBV12-3 or TRBV12-4 and TRBJ2-4; D might be TRBD1 (6 bases). The CDR3 loop spans 15 amino acids. With 6 bases removed from V and 1 base from J, the gap between germline ends came to 13 bases. The CDR3 coding sequence is TGTGCCAGCAGATTGGGGGCCTTGGCCAAAAACATTCAGTACTTC. Translating it yields CASRLGALAKNIQYF.

This chain connects TRBV5-4 to TRBJ2-5; D possibly uses TRBD1 or TRBD2 (6 bases each). Germline CDR1 is SGHNT and CDR2 is YYREEE (reference sequence). The CDR3 runs 13 residues. V was trimmed by 3 bases and J by 5 bases, leaving 11 bases between them. The CDR3 sequence is CASSWGRGETQYF. As DNA, the CDR3 is TGTGCCAGCAGCTGGGGGCGGGGTGAGACCCAGTACTTC.

V usage is TRBV10-3 and J usage is TRBJ2-7; TRBD1 matches at 8 bases. Per germline, CDR1 ENHRY and CDR2 SYGVKD. The CDR3 is made up of 15 amino acids. J gave up 7 bases and V 3 bases, and 11 bases lay outside the gene matches. The CDR3 is CAISEGQGPEKEQYF. The CDR3 DNA reads TGTGCCATCAGTGAAGGACAGGGCCCCGAGAAGGAGCAGTACTTC.